This T cell receptor (beta chain) was documented in a study of blood T cell repertoires in COVID-19. Study context: The samples span acute and convalescent COVID-19 from the United States, Italy and Spain. From T cells, B-cell-depleted T cells, or PBMCs came the material, which was cDNA or gDNA.

Participant-reported clinical history was the basis for cohort assignment. TCRdb's table, derived via immunoSEQ multiplex PCR, lists solely in-frame clones and lacks some. This table holds about 430,000 clones, 88% found once. V was trimmed by 10 bases and J by 3 bases, leaving 15 bases between them. The CDR3 runs 14 residues. Germline CDR1 reads MDHEN; CDR2 reads SYDVKM. The specimen was PBMCs or T cells enriched from blood (not recorded which). The chain employs TRBV28 and TRBJ2-2; tentative D call: TRBD2 (5 bases). This receptor was identified in a woman aged 25-40 years with acute COVID-19. The CDR3 reads CATLPGIDTGELFF. Written as DNA, the CDR3 is TGTGCCACCCTACCCGGGATTGACACCGGGGAGCTGTTTTTT.